The entry that follows covers one T cell receptor (beta chain) sequence. Its antigen is not identified. TCRdb used MiXCR to reprocess the reads, holding one entry per CDR3 protein. The data hold about 890,000 distinct CDR3 sequences, with roughly 30% observed a single time. The V end lost 4 bases, the J end lost 9 bases, and 13 bases lay between the germline ends. Per the germline V gene, CDR1 is SEHNR and CDR2 is FQNEAQ (reference sequence). The CDR3 is 12 residues long. The sample comes from a study of T cell repertoires in cytomegalovirus infection. Study in general: Recently identified HLA-C-restricted CMV epitopes were among the peptides used. CMV infection and matching HLA type were both indicated by public TCR beta signatures. Findings and caveats of the study: Dominating the ex vivo response were HLA-C-restricted CMV-specific TCR beta clonotypes. CMV carriers with the relevant HLA were identified by cumulative public TCR beta family frequency.

The chain is built from TRBV7-9 and TRBJ2-7, with D maybe TRBD1 (6 bases). The TCR was taken from a human donor in good health (CMV status not recorded). Some clones in this sample may be carry-over from other donors' samples. The source was cultured CD8+ T cells from PBMCs, collected from culture after CMV antigen stimulation. The CDR3 loop is CASSSDRPGQYF. DNA of the CDR3: TGTGCCAGCAGCTCGGACAGACCCGGGCAGTACTTC.